A selection of T cell receptor beta chains follows, all from one sample in a study of CD8 T cells in Susac syndrome. From the immunoSEQ multiplex PCR reads, TCRdb called clonotypes with MiXCR, one entry per CDR3 protein. The sample holds 100,000 to 150,000 distinct CDR3 sequences; 96% are singletons and the top ten take over 0.12%. The sequenced material came from CD4+ T cells from PBMCs. The receptor set was obtained from a human donor with Susac syndrome. The CDR3 runs from the conserved cysteine through the conserved F or W. D genes are given only for firm matches. Rows give clone size only sometimes, using once, few, many, or a class for an expanded clone.

D gene: -
V gene: TRBV20-1
clone size: -
J gene: TRBJ1-1
CDR3 DNA: TGCAGTGCTAGGAGGGGCGGGAACACTGAAGCTTTCTTT
CDR3 protein: CSARRGGNTEAFF

D gene: TRBD2
V gene: TRBV4-3
clone size: -
J gene: TRBJ2-1
CDR3 DNA: TGCGCCAGCAGCCAAGTCTACGGGGCGGGAGGGGGTGAGCAGTTCTTC
CDR3 protein: CASSQVYGAGGGEQFF

D gene: TRBD2
V gene: TRBV4-1
clone size: once
J gene: TRBJ2-2
CDR3 DNA: TGCGCCAGCAGCCAATTCGGGACTAGCACCGGGGAGCTGTTTTTT
CDR3 protein: CASSQFGTSTGELFF

D gene: TRBD1
V gene: TRBV29-1
clone size: once
J gene: TRBJ2-2
CDR3 DNA: TGCAGCGTTCCACGACAGGGTTCGAACACCGGGGAGCTGTTTTTT
CDR3 protein: CSVPRQGSNTGELFF

D gene: -
V gene: TRBV7-9
clone size: -
J gene: TRBJ2-1
CDR3 DNA: TGTGCCAGCAGCGCCGGACAGCACAATGAGCAGTTCTTC
CDR3 protein: CASSAGQHNEQFF

D gene: -
V gene: TRBV5-1
clone size: once
J gene: TRBJ2-7
CDR3 DNA: TGCGCCAGCAGCGGTATGGGGCAGTACTTC
CDR3 protein: CASSGMGQYF

D gene: -
V gene: TRBV20-1
clone size: -
J gene: TRBJ1-5
CDR3 DNA: TGCAGTGCTGCCCCGAGGGCGAACAATCAGCCCCAGCATTTT
CDR3 protein: CSAAPRANNQPQHF

D gene: TRBD1
V gene: TRBV12-3/TRBV12-4
clone size: -
J gene: TRBJ2-7
CDR3 DNA: TGTGCCAGCAGCCGACAGGGGGTCTACGAGCAGTACTTC
CDR3 protein: CASSRQGVYEQYF

D gene: -
V gene: TRBV2
clone size: -
J gene: TRBJ1-1
CDR3 DNA: TGTGCCAGCAGCAAGACCGGCCCCGGGACTGAAGCTTTCTTT
CDR3 protein: CASSKTGPGTEAFF

D gene: TRBD1
V gene: TRBV2
clone size: -
J gene: TRBJ1-5
CDR3 DNA: TGTGCCAGCAGCACCGGGACAGGGGGCCTTCAGCCCCAGCATTTT
CDR3 protein: CASSTGTGGLQPQHF

D gene: TRBD1
V gene: TRBV24-1
clone size: once
J gene: TRBJ2-2
CDR3 DNA: TGTGCCACCAGTGATCCCGGACAGGCCAACACCGGGGAGCTGTTTTTT
CDR3 protein: CATSDPGQANTGELFF

D gene: -
V gene: TRBV7-2
clone size: -
J gene: TRBJ2-6
CDR3 DNA: TGTGCCAGCTTAGGCAACTCTGGGGCCAACGTCCTGACTTTC
CDR3 protein: CASLGNSGANVLTF

D gene: TRBD2
V gene: TRBV29-1
clone size: -
J gene: TRBJ2-6
CDR3 DNA: TGCAGCGTTGCTAGCCTAGCGGGAGACAACGTCCTGACTTTC
CDR3 protein: CSVASLAGDNVLTF

D gene: -
V gene: TRBV5-4
clone size: -
J gene: TRBJ2-7
CDR3 DNA: TGTGCCAGCAGTGGTGAAATAGCGGCTACCTACGAGCAGTACTTC
CDR3 protein: CASSGEIAATYEQYF

D gene: -
V gene: TRBV20-1
clone size: -
J gene: TRBJ2-1
CDR3 DNA: TGCAGCGCTACGGTCGGGCTAGCAGAGCGCAATGAGCAGTTCTTC
CDR3 protein: CSATVGLAERNEQFF

D gene: -
V gene: TRBV29-1
clone size: -
J gene: TRBJ1-2
CDR3 DNA: TGCAGCGTCGAGGACAGTATTAACTATGGCTACACCTTC
CDR3 protein: CSVEDSINYGYTF

D gene: TRBD1
V gene: TRBV6-5
clone size: -
J gene: TRBJ2-7
CDR3 DNA: TGTGCCAGCAGGACAGGGGGACCCTACGAGCAGTACTTC
CDR3 protein: CASRTGGPYEQYF

D gene: TRBD2
V gene: TRBV29-1
clone size: -
J gene: TRBJ2-3
CDR3 DNA: TGCAGCCTTCGAGCGGGGTACAGCACAGATACGCAGTATTTT
CDR3 protein: CSLRAGYSTDTQYF

D gene: -
V gene: TRBV29-1
clone size: -
J gene: TRBJ2-4
CDR3 DNA: TGCAGCACGTCTCAGGGAGCCGTTTACAAAAACATTCAGTACTTC
CDR3 protein: CSTSQGAVYKNIQYF

D gene: -
V gene: TRBV29-1
clone size: -
J gene: TRBJ1-2
CDR3 DNA: TGCAGCGTTGTGGGGGCGTGGGGCTACACCTTC
CDR3 protein: CSVVGAWGYTF

D gene: -
V gene: TRBV24-1
clone size: -
J gene: TRBJ2-1
CDR3 DNA: TGTGCCACCAGTGATTTGGCTGCGGGAACCCACAATGAGCAGTTCTTC
CDR3 protein: CATSDLAAGTHNEQFF

D gene: -
V gene: TRBV3-1
clone size: -
J gene: TRBJ2-5
CDR3 DNA: TGTGCCAGCAGCCACCTAGGACTATGGGAGACCCAGTACTTC
CDR3 protein: CASSHLGLWETQYF

D gene: TRBD1
V gene: TRBV4-3
clone size: -
J gene: TRBJ2-1
CDR3 DNA: TGCGCCAGCAGCCAATCTGGGACAGGGCTACGGTATGAGCAGTTCTTC
CDR3 protein: CASSQSGTGLRYEQFF

D gene: TRBD1
V gene: TRBV5-1
clone size: -
J gene: TRBJ1-5
CDR3 DNA: TGTGCCAGCAGTTTAGGACAGGGAGGCAATCAGCCCCAGCATTTT
CDR3 protein: CASSLGQGGNQPQHF

D gene: TRBD1
V gene: TRBV18
clone size: -
J gene: TRBJ1-5
CDR3 DNA: TGTGCCAGCTCCCCAGACAGGGGGCAGGATCAGCCCCAGCATTTT
CDR3 protein: CASSPDRGQDQPQHF

D gene: TRBD2
V gene: TRBV4-1
clone size: -
J gene: TRBJ2-7
CDR3 DNA: TGCGCCAGCAGCCAAGACCCCACTAGCGTCGGCGGGGAGCAGTACTTC
CDR3 protein: CASSQDPTSVGGEQYF

D gene: -
V gene: TRBV5-4
clone size: -
J gene: TRBJ2-1
CDR3 DNA: TGTGCCAGCAGCTTGTATGGGGGCGTCATCTCTGAGCAGTTCTTC
CDR3 protein: CASSLYGGVISEQFF

D gene: TRBD1
V gene: TRBV20-1
clone size: -
J gene: TRBJ1-2
CDR3 DNA: TGCAGTGCTCTCCCGACAGGGTCGACCAATGGCTACACCTTC
CDR3 protein: CSALPTGSTNGYTF

D gene: -
V gene: TRBV20-1
clone size: -
J gene: TRBJ2-1
CDR3 DNA: TGCAGTGCTAGAGATCAGGGGTTCCACTCCTACAATGAGCAGTTCTTC
CDR3 protein: CSARDQGFHSYNEQFF

D gene: TRBD1
V gene: TRBV7-9
clone size: -
J gene: TRBJ1-2
CDR3 DNA: TGTGCCAGCAGCCCCGATGGGTCAGGGGGATCTGGCTACACCTTC
CDR3 protein: CASSPDGSGGSGYTF

D gene: -
V gene: TRBV14
clone size: -
J gene: TRBJ2-4
CDR3 DNA: TGTGCCAGCAGCCCCGCGGGGTCCAAAAACATTCAGTACTTC
CDR3 protein: CASSPAGSKNIQYF

D gene: TRBD2
V gene: TRBV7-2
clone size: -
J gene: TRBJ2-5
CDR3 DNA: TGTGCCAGCAGCTTATTAGCGGGAGGCCAAGAGACCCAGTACTTC
CDR3 protein: CASSLLAGGQETQYF

D gene: -
V gene: TRBV9
clone size: -
J gene: TRBJ1-3
CDR3 DNA: TGTGCCAGCAGCGCATCCGGGGACAACACCATATATTTT
CDR3 protein: CASSASGDNTIYF

D gene: TRBD2
V gene: TRBV13
clone size: -
J gene: TRBJ2-2
CDR3 DNA: TGTGCCAGCAGCTTAGAGGGACTAGCGTTCACCGGGGAGCTGTTTTTT
CDR3 protein: CASSLEGLAFTGELFF

D gene: -
V gene: TRBV11-2
clone size: once
J gene: TRBJ2-5
CDR3 DNA: TGTGCCAGCAGGGGACCGGCCAAAGAGACCCAGTACTTC
CDR3 protein: CASRGPAKETQYF

D gene: -
V gene: TRBV4-2
clone size: -
J gene: TRBJ1-2
CDR3 DNA: TGTGCCAGCAGCCAAGATGTGGGTGGTGGCTACACCTTC
CDR3 protein: CASSQDVGGGYTF